Detailed here is one T cell receptor (beta chain). In germline, CDR1 is SNHLY, CDR2 FYNNEI. Trimming cost V 4 bases and J 4 bases; bases outside gene matches: 9. CDR3 length: 15 amino acids. This sample is drawn from a study of shared clonotypes between healthy human individuals. Overall study: CD4 naive and memory got three plates each, CD8 naive two, CD8 memory one.

Measured with immunoSEQ multiplex PCR; TCRdb has only the in-frame clones, and not every one. This sample has 2 million to 2.5 million clones, with 90% to 95% found just once. This sequence was found in a man aged 18 to 30 in good health. Some clones in this sample may be carry-over from other donors' samples. Input material: naive CD4+ T cells from PBMCs. The sample's subset: CD45RA+ positively selected. The chain recombines TRBV2 with TRBJ2-5; 7 bases agree with TRBD1. In DNA, the CDR3 is TGTGCCAGCAGTGGGACTGACAGGGCCCCAGAGACCCAGTACTTC. Its protein is CASSGTDRAPETQYF.